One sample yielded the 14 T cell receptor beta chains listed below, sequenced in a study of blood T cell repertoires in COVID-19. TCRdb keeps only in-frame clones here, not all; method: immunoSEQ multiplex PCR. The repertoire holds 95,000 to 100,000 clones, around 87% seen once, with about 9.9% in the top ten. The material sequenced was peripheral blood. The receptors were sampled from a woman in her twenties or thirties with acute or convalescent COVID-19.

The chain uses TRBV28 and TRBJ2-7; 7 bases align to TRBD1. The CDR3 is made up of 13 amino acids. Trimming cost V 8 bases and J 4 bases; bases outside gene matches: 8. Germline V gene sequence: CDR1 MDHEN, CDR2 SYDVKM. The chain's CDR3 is CASLGTDTYEQYF. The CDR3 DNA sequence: TGTGCCAGCCTCGGGACAGATACATACGAGCAGTACTTC.

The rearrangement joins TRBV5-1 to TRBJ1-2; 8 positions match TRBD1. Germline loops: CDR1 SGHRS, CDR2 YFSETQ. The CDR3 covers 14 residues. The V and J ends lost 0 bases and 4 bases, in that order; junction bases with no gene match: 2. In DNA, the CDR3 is TGCGCCAGCAGCTTGGGTACAGGGGGCTATGGCTACACCTTC. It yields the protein CASSLGTGGYGYTF.

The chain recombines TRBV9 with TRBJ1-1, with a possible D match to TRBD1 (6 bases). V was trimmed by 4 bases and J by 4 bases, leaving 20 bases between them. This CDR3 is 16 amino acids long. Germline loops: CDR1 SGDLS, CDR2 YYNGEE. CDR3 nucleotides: TGTGCCAGCAGCAGGACGGGGCTGGGGGCCATCACTGAAGCTTTCTTT. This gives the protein CASSRTGLGAITEAFF.

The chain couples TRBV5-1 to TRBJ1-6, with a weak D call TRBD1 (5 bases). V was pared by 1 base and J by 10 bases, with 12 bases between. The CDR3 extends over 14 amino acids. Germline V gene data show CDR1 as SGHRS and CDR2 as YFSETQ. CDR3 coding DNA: TGCGCCAGCAGCTTGAACCAGGGCGTCTCACCCCTCCACTTT. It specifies CASSLNQGVSPLHF.

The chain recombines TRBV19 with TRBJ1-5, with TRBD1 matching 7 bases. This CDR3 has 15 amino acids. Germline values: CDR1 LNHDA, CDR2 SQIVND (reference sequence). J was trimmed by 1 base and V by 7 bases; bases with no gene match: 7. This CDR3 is CASTIGTASNQPQHF. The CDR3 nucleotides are TGTGCCAGTACTATTGGGACAGCGAGCAATCAGCCCCAGCATTTT. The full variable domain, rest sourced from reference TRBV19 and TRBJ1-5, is DGGITQSPKYLFRKEGQNVTLSCEQNLNHDAMYWYRQDPGQGLRLIYYSQIVNDFQKGDIAEGYSVSREKKESFPLTVTSAQKNPTAFYLCASTIGTASNQPQHFGDGTRLSIL.

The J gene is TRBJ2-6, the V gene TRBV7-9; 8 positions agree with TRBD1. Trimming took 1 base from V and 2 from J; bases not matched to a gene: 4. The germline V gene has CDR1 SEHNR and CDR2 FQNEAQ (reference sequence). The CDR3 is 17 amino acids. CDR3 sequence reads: CASSLEAGGAGANVLTF. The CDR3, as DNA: TGTGCCAGCAGCTTAGAGGCAGGGGGCGCTGGGGCCAACGTCCTGACTTTC.

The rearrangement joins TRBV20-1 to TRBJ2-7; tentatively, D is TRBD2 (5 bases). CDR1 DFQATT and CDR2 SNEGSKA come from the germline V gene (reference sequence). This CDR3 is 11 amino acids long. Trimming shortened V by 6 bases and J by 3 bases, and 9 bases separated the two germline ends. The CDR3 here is CSAPRDYEQYF. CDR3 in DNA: TGCAGTGCCCCTCGGGACTACGAGCAGTACTTC.

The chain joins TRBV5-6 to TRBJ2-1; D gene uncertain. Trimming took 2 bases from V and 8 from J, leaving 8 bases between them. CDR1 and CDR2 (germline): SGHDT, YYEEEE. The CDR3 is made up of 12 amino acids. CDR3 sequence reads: CASSLIRDEQFF. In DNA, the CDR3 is TGTGCCAGCAGCTTAATTCGGGATGAGCAGTTCTTC.

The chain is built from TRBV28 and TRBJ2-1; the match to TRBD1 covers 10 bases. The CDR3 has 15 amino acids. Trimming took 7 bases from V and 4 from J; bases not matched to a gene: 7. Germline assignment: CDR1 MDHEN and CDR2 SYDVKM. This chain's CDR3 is CASTDRGRGYNEQFF. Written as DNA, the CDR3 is TGTGCCAGCACAGACAGGGGGCGGGGGTACAATGAGCAGTTCTTC.

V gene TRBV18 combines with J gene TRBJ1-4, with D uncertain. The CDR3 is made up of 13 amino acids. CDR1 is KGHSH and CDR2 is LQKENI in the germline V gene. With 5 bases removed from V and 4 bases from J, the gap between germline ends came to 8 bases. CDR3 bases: TGTGCCAGCTCAGGAGGCAGTAATGAAAAACTGTTTTTT. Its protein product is CASSGGSNEKLFF.

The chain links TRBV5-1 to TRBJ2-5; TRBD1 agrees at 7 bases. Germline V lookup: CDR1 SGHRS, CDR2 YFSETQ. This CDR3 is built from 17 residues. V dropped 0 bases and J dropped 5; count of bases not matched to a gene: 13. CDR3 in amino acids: CASSLAPPTTGTETQYF. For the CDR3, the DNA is TGCGCCAGCAGCTTGGCCCCACCGACGACAGGGACGGAGACCCAGTACTTC.

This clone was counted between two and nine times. The CDR3 spells CASSLRSDIGYGYTF. The CDR3 region has the DNA TGTGCCAGCAGCTTACGGTCGGACATCGGCTATGGCTACACCTTC. The gene calls are TRBV11-2 and TRBJ1-2; D possibly corresponds to TRBD1 (5 bases). V was shortened by 2 bases and J by 4 bases, with 14 bases between the two germline ends. Germline values: CDR1 SGHAT, CDR2 FQNNGV. The CDR3 runs 15 residues.

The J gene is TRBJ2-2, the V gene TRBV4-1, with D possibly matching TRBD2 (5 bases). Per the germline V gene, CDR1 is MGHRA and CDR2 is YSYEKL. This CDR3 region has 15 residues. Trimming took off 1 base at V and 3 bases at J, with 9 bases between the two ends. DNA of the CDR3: TGCGCCAGCAGCCAAGGATGGGGAGACACCGGGGAGCTGTTTTTT. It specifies CASSQGWGDTGELFF.

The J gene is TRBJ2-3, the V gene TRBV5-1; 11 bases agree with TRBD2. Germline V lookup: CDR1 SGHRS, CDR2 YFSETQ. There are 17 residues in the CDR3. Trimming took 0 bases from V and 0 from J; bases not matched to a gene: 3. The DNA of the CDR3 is TGCGCCAGCAGCTTGGTGGGACTAGCGGCTAGCACAGATACGCAGTATTTT. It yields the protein CASSLVGLAASTDTQYF.